This T cell receptor beta chain derives from a study of cytomegalovirus exposure and HLA in healthy donors. Study results and limitations: When the data were analyzed later, several of the most significant clusters appeared to be linked to common viral pathogens. Association of a missense DCLRE1C variant with TCR beta V- and J-gene trimming was reported in a later analysis.

Regarding this clone: Its antigen is undetermined.

From germline, CDR1 is LNHDA and CDR2 SQIVND (reference sequence). With 0 bases clipped from V and 0 bases from J, the junction kept 5 bases outside the gene matches. The CDR3 is 16 amino acids. Both 60 Vbeta primers and 13 Jbeta primers went into the PCR. Measured with immunoSEQ multiplex PCR; TCRdb has only the in-frame clones, and not every one. The repertoire holds 130,000 or so clones, with 73% as singletons. Though nominally healthy at sampling, donors likely had unrecorded immune exposures. The source of this sequence is a woman in her thirties or forties in good health and CMV-seropositive. Sequencing input: PBMCs. This chain joins TRBV19 and TRBJ2-7; 7 bases fit TRBD1. The CDR3 loop reads CASSIERGQTSYEQYF. For the CDR3, the DNA is TGTGCCAGTAGTATAGAACGGGGACAGACCTCCTACGAGCAGTACTTC.